This T cell receptor (beta chain) is from a study of blood T cell repertoires in COVID-19. Study context: Samples taken during acute and convalescent COVID-19 were collected in the United States, Italy and Spain. PBMCs, B-cell-depleted T cells, or T cells were the source of the cDNA or gDNA that made up the material.

Methods used by the authors: The assay estimated nucleated cells by amplifying reference gene primers. The repertoire was sequenced with immunoSEQ multiplex PCR; TCRdb's copy has only in-frame clones and lacks some. V, J and clone size are taken as reported in that table, and D and trimming were inferred from the DNA itself. Of about 170,000 clones in the sample, over 80% were seen once. This sequence originates from a woman older than 75 with active or convalescent COVID-19. Material for sequencing was peripheral blood.

The CDR3 DNA reads as TGTGCCAGCAGTTGGGAGGGCCTACGGGGCACTGAAGCTTTCTTT. This translates into CASSWEGLRGTEAFF. J is TRBJ1-1 and V is TRBV6-5; D unclear. The CDR3 length is 15 residues. CDR1 and CDR2 (germline): MNHEY, SVGAGI. Trimming took off 4 bases at V and 4 bases at J, with 16 bases between the two ends.